This is a list of T cell receptor beta chains from one sample in a study of T cell repertoires in cytomegalovirus infection. The antigens for these receptors are not known. TCRdb used MiXCR to reprocess the reads, holding one entry per CDR3 protein. This sample has about a million distinct CDR3 sequences, with more than 25% found just once. The input for sequencing was cultured CD8+ T cells from PBMCs, taken from culture after CMV antigen stimulation. These receptors were taken from a human donor in good health (CMV status not recorded). Some clones in this sample may be carry-over from other donors' samples. Each CDR3 is given without its conserved first and last residue.

>TRBV19
ASSLELATDTQY
>TRBV4-1
ASSQGWTVNTEAF
>TRBV24-1
ATSDLGEQF
>TRBV19
ASSPWTADGYT
>TRBV9
ASSPEAASTDTQY
>TRBV27
ASSPDPYEQY
>TRBV4-3
ASSQDEGGIFNEQF
>TRBV27
ASSYDGWGTGELF
>TRBV6-5
ASSYSETDYGYT
>TRBV7-2
ASSLERAPNIQY
>TRBV7-6
ASSPIRRGLADTQY
>TRBV20-1
SARQRGGGMIGGSPLH
>TRBV20-1
SASPGGYSYNEQF
>TRBV4-1
ASSQVVNEGMNYGYT
>TRBV29-1
SLAGGTMNTEAF
>TRBV20-1
SASRAGHSGTNVLT
>TRBV5-4
ASGGGLNTEAF
>TRBV29-1
SANGLAGKETQY
>TRBV6-2/TRBV6-3
ASSDRTSTPSSEQY
>TRBV7-8
ASSFPGLAGAEETQY
>TRBV27
ASSLGGKGAGEQY
>TRBV11-2
ASSLAGISDEQY
>TRBV7-6
ASSFDETREQY
>TRBV6-5
ASSNGLHLMNTEAF
>TRBV11-3
ASSLEISDTQY
>TRBV12-3/TRBV12-4
ASSLGLATNEKLF
>TRBV2
ASSSGGTTDTQY
>TRBV7-3
ASSLATGIRQYVQY
>TRBV4-2
ASSQDDLAGSSYNEQF
>TRBV7-9
ASSFEREQF
>TRBV7-9
ASSLRGSQTEAF
>TRBV10-3
AISADRGQNNEQF
>TRBV19
ASSADGWNIQY
>TRBV7-9
ASTYPSPSGAYNEQF
>TRBV7-3
ASSLKPLKRGGSDTQY
>TRBV6-5
ASSYSAGKNQPQH
>TRBV6-1
ASSEFGKAEAF
>TRBV7-9
ASSLQNTEAF
>TRBV5-1
ASSFLGLAGAPSSYNEQF
>TRBV7-9
ASSWTPSTGELF
>TRBV27
ASSPHKYYEQY
>TRBV24-1
ATTSGSADTQY
>TRBV14
ASSQGTSPYGYT
>TRBV6-5
ASSYGRGGIDTQY
>TRBV5-1
ASSLAESGGSSYNEQF
>TRBV27
ASSLSGEGMRSPLH
>TRBV9
ANSLGTSGVFARDTQY